Below, 18 T cell receptor beta chains from the same sample are listed, as sequenced in a study of blood T cell repertoires in COVID-19. Measured with immunoSEQ multiplex PCR; TCRdb has only the in-frame clones, and not every one. The table includes over 300,000 clones, over 75% detected once. Sequenced material: PBMCs or T cells enriched from blood (not recorded which). The source of these receptors is a young woman who had recovered from COVID-19.

This clone came up once. Additional DNA sequences in this sample encode the identical CDR3. V is TRBV7-9 and J is TRBJ2-1; D gene ambiguous. CDR3 length: 11 residues. The V and J ends lost 3 bases and 6 bases respectively, with 3 bases between them. Germline CDR1 reads SEHNR; CDR2 reads FQNEAQ (reference sequence). CDR3 in DNA: TGTGCCAGCAGCTTCAGCAATGAGCAGTTCTTC. This codes for CASSFSNEQFF.

The chain has TRBV10-3 and TRBJ2-3; 11 positions match TRBD1. V shed 6 bases, J shed 6 bases, and the junction held 5 bases outside the gene matches. The germline V gene has CDR1 ENHRY and CDR2 SYGVKD. CDR3 length: 14 residues. DNA for the CDR3: TGTGCCATCAGCCGGGACAGGGGGAAGGATACGCAGTATTTT. It translates to CAISRDRGKDTQYF.

The genes are TRBV10-1 and TRBJ2-2, with 8 bases fitting TRBD1. Germline CDR1 and CDR2: WNHNN and SYGVQD (reference sequence). With V trimmed by 5 bases and J by 7 bases, 9 bases remained unmatched. CDR3 length: 15 amino acids. In nucleotides, the CDR3 is TGCGCCAGCAGTTCCGGGACAGGAGCATTCGGGGAGCTGTTTTTT. This translates into CASSSGTGAFGELFF.

The chain recombines TRBV28 with TRBJ2-7, with TRBD2 matching 7 bases. CDR1 and CDR2 from the germline V gene are MDHEN and SYDVKM. The CDR3 totals 15 residues. J was trimmed by 3 bases and V by 5 bases; bases with no gene match: 10. CDR3 bases: TGTGCCAGCAGTCCCCTTCCCGGGGGGATCTACGAGCAGTACTTC. Its protein product is CASSPLPGGIYEQYF.

The chain is built from TRBV19 and TRBJ1-1, with D perhaps matching TRBD1 (6 bases). CDR3 length: 15 residues. Germline V gene sequence: CDR1 LNHDA, CDR2 SQIVND (reference sequence). CDR3 protein: CASWRTDFIGTEAFF. The CDR3 nucleotides read TGTGCATCTTGGCGGACAGATTTTATCGGCACTGAAGCTTTCTTT.

The chain links TRBV2 to TRBJ1-2; the D gene is possibly TRBD1 (5 bases). Trimming pared 4 bases from V and 7 bases from J, leaving 10 bases between. The CDR3 consists of 12 residues. Germline CDR1 and CDR2: SNHLY and FYNNEI. The CDR3 is CASSGPRAGYTF. The CDR3 region has the DNA TGTGCCAGCAGTGGGCCCAGGGCTGGCTACACCTTC.

The gene calls are TRBV10-3 and TRBJ1-6; TRBD1 matches at 7 bases. Trimming took 6 bases from V and 6 from J; bases not matched to a gene: 8. Per germline, CDR1 ENHRY and CDR2 SYGVKD. This CDR3 has 15 amino acids. The CDR3 coding sequence is TGTGCCATCAGGACCGGACAGGAGAGTAATTCACCCCTCCACTTT. It translates to CAIRTGQESNSPLHF.

The chain couples TRBV24-1 to TRBJ1-1; 10 positions agree with TRBD1. V lost 1 base, J lost 7 bases, and 8 bases stayed unmatched. The CDR3 extends over 16 amino acids. Germline assignment: CDR1 KGHDR and CDR2 SFDVKD. The CDR3 bases are TGTGCCACCAGTGATTTTTTGACAGGGGGCGGCGGTGAAGCTTTCTTT. Translation: CATSDFLTGGGGEAFF.

The chain's CDR3 is CASSQAQGAEAFF. DNA for the CDR3: TGCGCCAGCAGCCAAGCGCAGGGCGCCGAAGCTTTCTTT. The genes are TRBV4-1 and TRBJ1-1; possibly TRBD1 for D (5 bases). V was trimmed by 1 base and J by 8 bases, leaving 11 bases between them. The germline V gene encodes CDR1 MGHRA and CDR2 YSYEKL. The CDR3 covers 13 residues.

This chain connects TRBV6-1 to TRBJ1-5; TRBD1 matches 8 bases. The CDR3 runs 18 residues. Germline lookup yields CDR1 MNHNS and CDR2 SASEGT. V trimming: 3 bases; J trimming: 3 bases; junction bases outside the gene matches: 13. For the CDR3, the DNA is TGTGCCAGCAGTGAGGGCCTAACAGGACAGGGTTTCAATCAGCCCCAGCATTTT. Encoded protein: CASSEGLTGQGFNQPQHF.

This clone is a singleton in its sample. The chain combines TRBV7-3 with TRBJ2-3; the match to TRBD2 covers 9 bases. The CDR3 runs 16 residues. Germline lookup yields CDR1 SGHTA and CDR2 FQGTGA. Trimming cost V 3 bases and J 6 bases; bases outside gene matches: 10. CDR3 amino acids: CASSLGASGVGDTQYF. The CDR3 nucleotides are TGTGCCAGCAGCTTGGGCGCTAGCGGGGTGGGGGATACGCAGTATTTT.

This clone occurred a few times. The CDR3 nucleotides read TGTGCCAGCACTCAGGGTAGGATTGGCTACACCTTC. It yields the protein CASTQGRIGYTF. The V call is TRBV2, the J call TRBJ1-2; possibly TRBD1 for D (5 bases). Germline V gene data show CDR1 as SNHLY and CDR2 as FYNNEI. Trimming shortened V by 7 bases and J by 7 bases, and 13 bases separated the two germline ends. CDR3 length: 12 residues.

This clone was recorded only once. The chain links TRBV10-3 to TRBJ1-5, with D maybe TRBD1 (6 bases). The ends were cut back, 3 bases at V and 3 bases at J, with 12 bases in the middle. Germline loops: CDR1 ENHRY, CDR2 SYGVKD. The CDR3 loop spans 15 amino acids. CDR3 region: CAISDRDTDNQPQHF. The CDR3 coding sequence is TGTGCCATCAGTGATAGGGACACGGACAATCAGCCCCAGCATTTT.

The chain uses TRBV12-3 or TRBV12-4 and TRBJ1-2; D is uncertain. The CDR3 runs 13 residues. Trimming took 5 bases from V and 1 from J, leaving 8 bases between them. This chain's CDR3 is CASSLIGNYGYTF. The DNA for the CDR3 is TGTGCCAGCAGTCTCATCGGTAACTATGGCTACACCTTC.

The rearrangement links TRBV2 to TRBJ2-6; tentatively, D is TRBD1 (6 bases). Trimming cost V 4 bases and J 0 bases, with 10 bases left between them. CDR1 and CDR2 (germline): SNHLY, FYNNEI. The CDR3 loop spans 16 amino acids. The CDR3, as DNA: TGTGCCAGCAGTGGTGACAGGTCCTCTGGGGCCAACGTCCTGACTTTC. Translating it yields CASSGDRSSGANVLTF.

The V gene is TRBV2, the J gene TRBJ1-3; D is ambiguous. Deletions cut 1 base from V and 0 bases from J, with 10 bases between. The CDR3 consists of 16 residues. Looked up from germline, CDR1 is SNHLY and CDR2 is FYNNEI. CDR3 sequence (DNA): TGTGCCAGCAGTGAAGAACTGTTCAACTCTGGAAACACCATATATTTT. Translating it yields CASSEELFNSGNTIYF.

This clone was seen once. The chain carries TRBV9 and TRBJ1-6; TRBD1 matches 9 bases. V lost 2 bases, J lost 9 bases, and 12 bases stayed unmatched. The germline V gene has CDR1 SGDLS and CDR2 YYNGEE. This CDR3 is built from 17 residues. CDR3 coding DNA: TGTGCCAGCAGCGTGGGGGCTGGGGGACAGGGAGGTTCACCCCTCCACTTT. It specifies CASSVGAGGQGGSPLHF.

The rearrangement uses TRBV6-5 and TRBJ1-1, with 8 nucleotides matching TRBD1. The V segment lost 8 bases and the J segment 3 bases; nucleotides outside the gene matches: 5. Germline CDR1 and CDR2: MNHEY and SVGAGI. The CDR3 extends over 13 amino acids. In DNA form, the CDR3 reads TGTGCCAGCTGTTTACAGGGGGACACTGAAGCTTTCTTT. Translation: CASCLQGDTEAFF.